Following are 14 T cell receptor beta chains from one sample sequenced in a study of identical twins. From the 5' RACE reads, TCRdb called clonotypes with MiXCR, one entry per CDR3 protein. This sample yields 550,000 to 700,000 distinct CDR3 sequences, of which approximately 10% are seen a single time; around 3.1% belongs to the top ten. Separately, the same data were catalogued under a study of yellow fever vaccine responses in identical twins.

Specimen: PBMCs. These receptors all come from a woman younger than 35 in good health.

In this sample, this clonotype turned up a few times. The V gene is TRBV5-1, the J gene TRBJ1-1; D gene ambiguous. CDR1 is SGHRS, CDR2 YFSETQ, per germline. The CDR3 runs to 14 residues. Between the trimmed V and J ends, which lost 0 bases and 5 bases, there was a span of 11 bases. CDR3 sequence: CASSLDGVGTEAFF. The CDR3 bases are TGCGCCAGCAGCTTGGATGGGGTCGGAACTGAAGCTTTCTTT.

The genes are TRBV2 and TRBJ2-7; D call uncertain. V was clipped by 4 bases and J by 2 bases, with 18 bases between them. CDR1 is SNHLY, CDR2 FYNNEI, per germline. This CDR3 region has 16 residues. The CDR3 sequence: CASSGIGVLGTYEQYF. The CDR3 nucleotides read TGTGCCAGCAGTGGCATCGGCGTTCTGGGCACCTACGAGCAGTACTTC.

This clonotype was counted between two and nine times. The chain uses TRBV3-1 and TRBJ2-7, with D possibly TRBD1 on 6 matching bases. Trimming removed 1 base from V and 0 bases from J, with 13 bases in between. Germline V gene sequence: CDR1 LGHDT, CDR2 YNNKEL (reference sequence). The length of the CDR3 is 16 residues. In DNA form, the CDR3 reads TGTGCCAGCAGCCAAGCGGGACACATAATCTCCTACGAGCAGTACTTC. Amino acid sequence: CASSQAGHIISYEQYF.

This clonotype has a handful of counts. V and J are TRBV10-3 and TRBJ2-1; D may be TRBD1 or TRBD2 (5 bases each). V gave up 10 bases and J gave up 4 bases, with 17 bases separating them. CDR1 is ENHRY, CDR2 SYGVKD, per germline. The CDR3 is 14 residues long. CDR3 DNA: TGTGCCACCCATTGGGGGATTGGGTACAATGAGCAGTTCTTC. Translating it yields CATHWGIGYNEQFF.

For the CDR3, the DNA is TGCGCCAGCAGCTTGGTGTTAGCAGTCGATGAGCAGTTCTTC. Protein: CASSLVLAVDEQFF. The rearrangement uses TRBV5-1 and TRBJ2-1, with D unresolved. Trimming took 0 bases from V and 8 from J, leaving 12 bases between them. Germline CDR1 is SGHRS and CDR2 is YFSETQ. The CDR3 has 14 amino acids.

This clonotype was recorded at least ten times. V is TRBV7-8 and J is TRBJ2-2; TRBD2 might be the D (6 bases). Germline assignment: CDR1 SGHVS and CDR2 FQNEAQ. Trimming shortened V by 6 bases and J by 1 base, and 12 bases separated the two germline ends. CDR3 size: 15 residues. CDR3 loop: CASSTGDLNTGELFF. In DNA, the CDR3 is TGTGCCAGCAGTACGGGAGATTTGAACACCGGGGAGCTGTTTTTT. Full variable domain (rest looked up from reference TRBV7-8 and TRBJ2-2): GAGVSQSPRYKVAKRGQDVALRCDPISGHVSLFWYQQALGQGPEFLTYFQNEAQLDKSGLPSDRFFAERPEGSVSTLKIQRTQQEDSAVYLCASSTGDLNTGELFFGEGSRLTVL.

V and J are TRBV5-4 and TRBJ2-3; tentative D call: TRBD2 (5 bases). CDR1 SGHNT and CDR2 YYREEE come from the germline V gene (reference sequence). V gave up 2 bases and J gave up 0 bases, with 22 bases separating them. The CDR3 extends over 19 amino acids. The CDR3 protein is CASSFPGELVGDSTDTQYF. CDR3 DNA sequence: TGTGCCAGCAGCTTCCCCGGGGAGCTAGTTGGAGATAGCACAGATACGCAGTATTTT.

CDR3: CASSLNSGGEETQYF. The CDR3 nucleotides are TGTGCCAGCAGCTTAAACAGCGGGGGGGAAGAGACCCAGTACTTC. This sequence joins TRBV7-2 and TRBJ2-5; 10 bases line up with TRBD2. This CDR3 has 15 residues. Germline V gene lookup returns CDR1 SGHTA and CDR2 FQGNSA. J lost 3 bases, V lost 2 bases, and 3 bases had no gene match.

There are a few counts of this clonotype. The genes are TRBV10-3 and TRBJ2-7, with D maybe TRBD2 (6 bases). The CDR3 covers 14 residues. Germline V gives CDR1 ENHRY, CDR2 SYGVKD. Trimming cost V 8 bases and J 2 bases, with 16 bases left between them. CDR3 in DNA: TGTGCCATCGACTCCTCTGGCGGGGCCTACGAGCAGTACTTC. It is translated as CAIDSSGGAYEQYF.

V and J are TRBV12-3 or TRBV12-4 and TRBJ2-2; D is unresolved. This CDR3 region has 14 residues. V shed 6 bases and J shed 1 base, with 9 bases lying between them. The CDR3 DNA sequence: TGTGCCAGCAGGCGTGAACTGAACACCGGGGAGCTGTTTTTT. Its protein is CASRRELNTGELFF.

There are a few counts of this clonotype. The chain couples TRBV12-3 or TRBV12-4 to TRBJ2-7; a weak D match, TRBD1 (6 bases). The CDR3 spans 16 residues. The V gene lost 6 bases and the J gene lost 2 bases, with 20 bases spanning the gap. CDR3 bases: TGTGCCAGCAGCACCCTGTCCAACAGGGATCCCTACGAGCAGTACTTC. Encoded protein: CASSTLSNRDPYEQYF.

This clonotype was detected many times. The chain recombines TRBV24-1 with TRBJ2-2; D possibly corresponds to TRBD2 (5 bases). The V gene's germline CDR1 is KGHDR and CDR2 SFDVKD. Between the trimmed V and J ends, which lost 2 bases and 6 bases, there was a span of 15 bases. There are 16 residues in the CDR3. Here the CDR3 DNA reads TGTGCCACCAGTGATTACGACTACATCCGCCCCGGGGAGCTGTTTTTT. Encoded protein: CATSDYDYIRPGELFF.

V is TRBV28 and J is TRBJ1-5; D perhaps matches TRBD1 (5 bases). V was trimmed by 3 bases and J by 5 bases, leaving 17 bases between them. CDR1 is MDHEN and CDR2 is SYDVKM in the germline V gene. The CDR3 loop spans 16 amino acids. The CDR3 protein is CASSFFAYWGDQPQHF. The DNA of the CDR3 is TGTGCCAGCAGTTTCTTCGCGTACTGGGGCGATCAGCCCCAGCATTTT.

This clonotype was seen many times. The genes are TRBV5-5 and TRBJ1-5; D is perhaps TRBD1 (5 bases). Trimming took 3 bases from V and 0 from J, leaving 7 bases between them. Germline V gene lookup returns CDR1 SGHKS and CDR2 YYEKEE (reference sequence). The CDR3 loop spans 14 amino acids. The CDR3 nucleotides are TGTGCCAGCAGCTCGGGGGGTAGCAATCAGCCCCAGCATTTT. The encoded protein is CASSSGGSNQPQHF.